This record covers a single T cell receptor beta chain. Participants, roughly 18 to 90 years old, spanned approximately 26 US areas. This entry comes from a study of blood T cell repertoires in COVID-19. Across the whole study: Some COVID-19 samples were acute and others convalescent; all came from the United States, Italy and Spain.

Generated by immunoSEQ multiplex PCR, the TCRdb table keeps only in-frame clones and is missing some. The sample contains about 280,000 clones, 85% of which appear only once. Germline V gives CDR1 GTSNPN, CDR2 SVGIG (reference sequence). This CDR3 is built from 12 residues. Trimming shortened V by 5 bases and J by 5 bases, and 13 bases separated the two germline ends. Sequenced input: PBMCs or T cells enriched from blood (not recorded which). The sequence was obtained from a woman in her forties or fifties who had recovered from COVID-19. The chain joins TRBV30 to TRBJ2-7; the D gene is possibly TRBD1 (7 bases). The CDR3 region has the DNA TGTGCCTGGGCGGGACAGTGGAACGAGCAGTACTTC. Translation: CAWAGQWNEQYF.